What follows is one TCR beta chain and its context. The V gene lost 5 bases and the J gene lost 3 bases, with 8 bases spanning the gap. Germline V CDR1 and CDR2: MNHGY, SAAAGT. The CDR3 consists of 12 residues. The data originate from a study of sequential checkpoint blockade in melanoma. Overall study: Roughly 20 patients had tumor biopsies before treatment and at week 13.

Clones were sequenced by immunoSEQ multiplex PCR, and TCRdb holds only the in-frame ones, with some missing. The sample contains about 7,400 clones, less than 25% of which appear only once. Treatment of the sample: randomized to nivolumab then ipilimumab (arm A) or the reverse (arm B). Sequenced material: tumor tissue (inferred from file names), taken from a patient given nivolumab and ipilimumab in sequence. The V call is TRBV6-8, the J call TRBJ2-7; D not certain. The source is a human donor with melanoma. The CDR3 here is CASSRFGYEQYF. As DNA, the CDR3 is TGTGCCAGCAGTCGATTTGGCTACGAGCAGTACTTC.